This T cell receptor beta chain was profiled in a study of T cells in tumors after PD-1 blockade. Turning to the study itself: Prior checkpoint blockade, systemic immunosuppressant use, or anti-cancer therapy within 4 weeks excluded patients. Each patient got pembrolizumab 200 mg every 3 weeks or cemiplimab 350 mg every 2 weeks. Peripheral blood samples averaged approximately 33,000 unique clonotypes and roughly 110,000 templates.

This clone was recorded only once. The antigen remains undetermined. Profiling relied on immunoSEQ multiplex PCR, and the TCRdb table lists in-frame clones only, not all of them. This sample has 11,000 to 15,000 clones, with over 80% found just once. The study, taken as a whole, reports: Blood contained about 40% of the tumor's TCR clonotypes.

The germline CDR1 and CDR2 sequences are GTSNPN and SVGIG (reference sequence). V lost 7 bases and J 3 bases, leaving 6 bases between the germline ends. The CDR3 extends over 10 amino acids. The sequencing here drew on PBMCs, taken after anti-PD-1 treatment. This TCR was sampled from a human donor with basal cell carcinoma. The chain combines TRBV30 with TRBJ1-2; TRBD1 is a possible D gene (5 bases). The CDR3 bases are TGTGCCTCGGGGGACTATGGCTACACCTTC. It is translated as CASGDYGYTF.